This is a list of T cell receptor beta chains from one sample in a study of blood T cell repertoires in COVID-19. Using immunoSEQ multiplex PCR, the repertoire was profiled, and TCRdb retains in-frame clones only, with some absent. This sample has 100,000 to 110,000 clones, with around four fifths found just once. The sample was peripheral blood. These receptor sequences come from a man in his sixties or seventies with active or convalescent COVID-19. Each CDR3 is given with its conserved first and last residue. The D gene is left open where the match is weak. Clone size is given for some rows only: seen once, a few or many times, or a class if the clone is expanded.

V: TRBV27
D: NA
size: NA
J: TRBJ2-3
length: 16
DNA: TGTGCCAGCAGTTTACTGGGCGCGCTGCGTGCAGATACGCAGTATTTT
CDR3: CASSLLGALRADTQYF

V: TRBV7-3
D: TRBD2
size: NA
J: TRBJ2-3
length: 15
DNA: TGTGCCAGCAGCTCCCCGCGGGGGAGCACAGATACGCAGTATTTT
CDR3: CASSSPRGSTDTQYF

V: TRBV4-2
D: NA
size: NA
J: TRBJ1-4
length: 13
DNA: TGTGCCAGCAGCCAAAACGGGAATGAAAAACTGTTTTTT
CDR3: CASSQNGNEKLFF

V: TRBV6-5
D: NA
size: NA
J: TRBJ1-1
length: 11
DNA: TGTGCCAGCATCCAACAGATAGAAGCTTTCTTT
CDR3: CASIQQIEAFF

V: TRBV28
D: NA
size: NA
J: TRBJ1-6
length: 15
DNA: TGTGCCAGCAGTTTAAGAGGTCAGAGTAATTCACCCCTCCACTTT
CDR3: CASSLRGQSNSPLHF

V: TRBV11-3
D: NA
size: NA
J: TRBJ2-1
length: 13
DNA: TGTGCCAGCAGCTCAGATGGGGCCCGGGAGCAGTTCTTC
CDR3: CASSSDGAREQFF

V: TRBV3-1/TRBV3-2
D: NA
size: NA
J: TRBJ1-1
length: 11
DNA: TGTGCCAGCATAGGGGATACTGAAGCTTTCTTT
CDR3: CASIGDTEAFF

V: TRBV15
D: NA
size: few
J: TRBJ2-3
length: 16
DNA: TGTGCCACCAGCAGAGAGGGCGTCTACAGCACAGATACGCAGTATTTT
CDR3: CATSREGVYSTDTQYF

V: TRBV6-5
D: TRBD1
size: NA
J: TRBJ2-1
length: 13
DNA: TGTGCCAGCAGTTGGGGACAGTACAATGAGCAGTTCTTC
CDR3: CASSWGQYNEQFF

V: TRBV19
D: NA
size: NA
J: TRBJ2-2
length: 15
DNA: TGTGCCAGTAGGAGGAGACCTAGGAACACCGGGGAGCTGTTTTTT
CDR3: CASRRRPRNTGELFF

V: TRBV19
D: NA
size: NA
J: TRBJ1-1
length: 15
DNA: TGTGCCAGTAGTATAGCCGGACCGGGGGGCACTGAAGCTTTCTTT
CDR3: CASSIAGPGGTEAFF

V: TRBV7-2
D: TRBD2
size: NA
J: TRBJ2-1
length: 16
DNA: TGTGCCAGCAGCTTAAGGGCAACTAGCGGGAACACTGAGCAGTTCTTC
CDR3: CASSLRATSGNTEQFF

V: TRBV5-5
D: NA
size: few
J: TRBJ1-3
length: 14
DNA: TGTGCCAGCAGCTGGGTAGCCTCTGGAAACACCATATATTTT
CDR3: CASSWVASGNTIYF

V: TRBV2
D: NA
size: NA
J: TRBJ1-2
length: 11
DNA: TGTGCCAGCAGTGAACGGGATAGGATCTGTTTC
CDR3: CASSERDRICF

V: TRBV5-6
D: NA
size: NA
J: TRBJ1-5
length: 15
DNA: TGTGCCAGCAGCAGCTATGACAAAGCCGATCAGCCCCAGCATTTT
CDR3: CASSSYDKADQPQHF

V: TRBV5-8
D: NA
size: NA
J: TRBJ1-2
length: 19
DNA: TGTGCCAGCAGCTTGGTTCCTTGGAGTGGTCAGAGCCGTAACTATGGCTACACCTTC
CDR3: CASSLVPWSGQSRNYGYTF

V: TRBV12-3/TRBV12-4
D: NA
size: NA
J: TRBJ1-1
length: 13
DNA: TGTGCCAGCAGCGGGTGGTCAAACACTGAAGCTTTCTTT
CDR3: CASSGWSNTEAFF

V: TRBV5-6
D: TRBD1
size: NA
J: TRBJ2-1
length: 14
DNA: TGTGCCAGCAGCCCCCCGGACAGGGGCAATGAGCAGTTCTTC
CDR3: CASSPPDRGNEQFF

V: TRBV18
D: NA
size: NA
J: TRBJ1-2
length: 14
DNA: TGTGCCAGCTCACCACCCGGCCAGGGCTATGGCTACACCTTC
CDR3: CASSPPGQGYGYTF

V: TRBV2
D: TRBD1
size: NA
J: TRBJ1-2
length: 14
DNA: TGTGCCAGCAGTGGACAGGGGACCCCCTATGGCTACACCTTC
CDR3: CASSGQGTPYGYTF

V: TRBV28
D: NA
size: many
J: TRBJ1-4
length: 14
DNA: TGTGCCAGCAGCTCTGGCGGGGCACGGGAAAAACTGTTTTTT
CDR3: CASSSGGAREKLFF

V: TRBV27
D: NA
size: NA
J: TRBJ2-1
length: 17
DNA: TGTGCCAGCAGTTTAGGTGGGGGGGCCAACGAAGACAATGAGCAGTTCTTC
CDR3: CASSLGGGANEDNEQFF